One and the same sample provided the 17 T cell receptor beta chains below, sequenced in a study of monozygotic twins with inflammatory bowel disease. Reanalyzing the 5' RACE reads, TCRdb keeps one entry per CDR3 protein, without DNA. The sample table sets out more than 300,000 distinct CDR3 sequences. Sample: blood. Every receptor here comes from a human donor with ulcerative colitis or Crohn's disease, or a healthy co-twin of an affected twin (not recorded which).

The V call is TRBV29-1, the J call TRBJ1-1; as DNA is missing, the TRBD1 call by TCRdb cannot be tested. This CDR3 spans 14 amino acids. Germline CDR1 is SQVTM and CDR2 is ANQGSEA. CDR3: CSVEGTVKHTEAFF.

V usage is TRBV12-3 or TRBV12-4 and J usage is TRBJ2-4. This CDR3 is 14 amino acids long. The CDR3 region is CASSFAGGQNIQYF.

This clonotype shows up as medium-sized by frequency. The rearrangement joins TRBV9 to TRBJ2-6. This CDR3 has 13 amino acids. Germline V lookup: CDR1 SGDLS, CDR2 YYNGEE. CDR3 protein: CASSTSGANVLTF.

The genes are TRBV6-5 and TRBJ2-2; TCRdb's D call, TRBD1, is unchecked because there is no DNA. Germline-derived CDR1 and CDR2 are MNHEY and SVGAGI. CDR3 length: 16 residues. CDR3 loop: CASSSSGTGNTGELFF.

J is TRBJ1-2 and V is TRBV12-3 or TRBV12-4. The CDR3 spans 11 residues. The CDR3 region is CASSPSRGYTF.

The V call is TRBV5-1, the J call TRBJ2-1. The CDR3 loop spans 12 amino acids. Germline V gene data show CDR1 as SGHRS and CDR2 as YFSETQ. The CDR3 region is CASSWRGDEQFF.

This chain joins TRBV2 and TRBJ2-3; TCRdb indicates TRBD2, and absent DNA this call remains unverified. Germline-derived CDR1 and CDR2 are SNHLY and FYNNEI. The CDR3 consists of 17 residues. CDR3 region: CASSRLAGRTSTDTQYF. Using reference TRBV2 and TRBJ2-3 for the parts outside the CDR3, the full variable domain is EPEVTQTPSHQVTQMGQEVILRCVPISNHLYFYWYRQILGQKVEFLVSFYNNEISEKSEIFDDQFSVERPDGSNFTLKIRSTKLEDSAMYFCASSRLAGRTSTDTQYFGPGTRLTVL.

J is TRBJ1-5 and V is TRBV20-1. CDR3 size: 12 residues. Germline CDR1 DFQATT, CDR2 SNEGSKA (reference sequence). CDR3 sequence: CSARVGYQPQHF.

This chain links TRBV27 with TRBJ1-5; TCRdb's D call, TRBD1, is unchecked because there is no DNA. The CDR3 runs to 17 residues. Germline V gene sequence: CDR1 MNHEY, CDR2 SMNVEV (reference sequence). This chain's CDR3 is CASRGVTRGHSNQPQHF.

V usage is TRBV18 and J usage is TRBJ2-5; TCRdb's D gene call, TRBD2, goes unchecked for lack of DNA. CDR3 length: 16 amino acids. Germline V gene data show CDR1 as KGHSH and CDR2 as LQKENI. CDR3 sequence: CASSPQSTSGGETQYF.

The chain couples TRBV9 to TRBJ2-5. Germline loops: CDR1 SGDLS, CDR2 YYNGEE. The CDR3 length is 14 residues. This CDR3 reads CASSVEGVQETQYF. The variable domain in full, with the rest retrieved from reference TRBV9 and TRBJ2-5, is DSGVTQTPKHLITATGQRVTLRCSPRSGDLSVYWYQQSLDQGLQFLIQYYNGEERAKGNILERFSAQQFPDLHSELNLSSLELGDSALYFCASSVEGVQETQYFGPGTRLLVL.

The J gene is TRBJ2-5, the V gene TRBV11-2; with no DNA, the TCRdb D assignment of TRBD1 cannot be verified. This CDR3 has 17 amino acids. Germline CDR1 is SGHAT and CDR2 is FQNNGV. The CDR3 protein is CASSLVSSGGRGETQYF.

The chain is built from TRBV19 and TRBJ2-1; checking the TCRdb D call of TRBD1 is not possible without DNA. The length of the CDR3 is 18 residues. The germline gives CDR1 LNHDA, CDR2 SQIVND (reference sequence). The chain's CDR3 is CASSIALIQGIAYNEQFF.

This chain links TRBV5-1 with TRBJ2-3; lacking DNA, the TRBD2 call made by TCRdb goes unchecked. Looked up from germline, CDR1 is SGHRS and CDR2 is YFSETQ. The CDR3 is 18 amino acids. The CDR3 spells CASSLEGLAGGSTDTQYF.

The rearrangement joins TRBV18 to TRBJ2-2; the TCRdb call, TRBD1, lacks DNA for checking. Per germline, CDR1 KGHSH and CDR2 LQKENI. This CDR3 is 23 amino acids long. CDR3: CASSPSDRQGGILARANTGELFF.

The chain uses TRBV21-1 and TRBJ1-1. TRBV21-1 is reported as a pseudogene. The CDR3 is made up of 14 amino acids. The CDR3 region is CASSKAPENTEAFF.

The V call is TRBV6-2 or TRBV6-3, the J call TRBJ2-5; TCRdb proposes TRBD2, but this gene call is untestable without DNA. The CDR3 is made up of 15 amino acids. The germline gives CDR1 MNHEY, CDR2 SVGEGT. CDR3 residues: CASKLLAGGEETQYF.